This T cell receptor beta chain was recorded in a study of blood T cells in healthy people across ages. Overall study findings and caveats: Investigators viewed diversity estimates from one million T cells as underestimates, the study reported. Getting older went along with TCR beta diversity per million T cells dropping roughly linearly.

A note on this clonotype: The antigen is not known.

The use of a sample-barcoded 5' primer and a J-beta primer mix characterized a second PCR of roughly 6 to 12 cycles. All samples yielded 3 million or more CDR3-containing paired-end reads. TCRdb re-called the 5' RACE reads through MiXCR, storing one row per CDR3 protein. The data contain approximately 880,000 distinct CDR3 sequences, about 48% of them singletons. The CDR3 loop spans 16 amino acids. The V end was cut by 5 bases, the J end by 5 bases, with 18 bases between. Germline CDR1 reads SEHNR; CDR2 reads FQNEAQ (reference sequence). Peripheral blood, about 9.8 milliliters per donor, was collected.

Sample: blood. This clonotype was obtained from a man younger than 45 in good health. V usage is TRBV7-9 and J usage is TRBJ2-2; no clear D. The CDR3 nucleotides read TGTGCCAGCAGCCCTACCGGGTCCCAAGGGACCGGGGAGCTGTTTTTT. This sequence encodes CASSPTGSQGTGELFF.